Reported below is one TCR beta chain. This clone's antigen is unknown. No clone much larger than this one lies a single base away; base qualities are absent. The data belong to a study of T cell repertoires in cytomegalovirus infection (dated by TCRdb to about 2019). Regarding the study in general: The peptide stimulations were aimed at well-studied HLA-B-restricted epitopes as well as recently identified HLA-C-restricted CMV epitopes, whose presentation resists viral immunomodulation. Donor HLA type was relevant to the analysis, as public TCR beta signatures indicated carriage of CMV infection together with the matching HLA type.

Study-level results and caveats: Carriers of CMV infection plus the relevant HLA type were discriminated by the cumulative frequency of public TCR beta family members in the study cohort and in an independent roughly 400-donor cohort. The ex vivo response was dominated by HLA-C-restricted CMV-specific TCR beta clonotypes, and the single most frequent clonotype in two of eight donors was supplied by these HLA-C-restricted clonotypes.

Including the terminal cysteine and phenylalanine, the CDR3 comprises 18 residues. The CDR3 DNA has 54 bases and is translated from base 1. V loses 4 bases of germline sequence and J loses 0 bases, and the interval between the two ends is 16 bases. CDR1 and CDR2 were assigned from the germline V gene as LGHNA and YNFKEQ. This specimen's treatment or condition label, interpreted: in vitro stimulation with specific CMV peptide epitopes to enrich CMV-specific T cells. For sequencing, an Illumina HiSeq 1500 was employed. The raw public reads went through TCRdb reprocessing: fastp at Q25, MiXCR clone calling, in-frame beta chains kept. Every entry covers one CDR3 protein and lists the most common genes and DNA from its rows. Here the sample has approximately 1,000,000 distinct CDR3 sequences; roughly 30% occur a single time. Together, the top ten hold over 11% of the sample.

This TCR came from a human donor in good health (CMV status not recorded). Some clones in this sample may be carry-over from other donors' samples. The rearranged chain carries TRBV4-2 and TRBJ1-6; the D segment cannot be called with confidence. The specimen was cultured CD8+ T cells from PBMCs, collected from culture after CMV antigen stimulation. CDR3 reads: CASSRRVQSSSYNSPLHF. The DNA reads as follows: TGTGCCAGCAGCCGCCGGGTACAGTCTAGCTCCTATAATTCACCCCTCCACTTT.